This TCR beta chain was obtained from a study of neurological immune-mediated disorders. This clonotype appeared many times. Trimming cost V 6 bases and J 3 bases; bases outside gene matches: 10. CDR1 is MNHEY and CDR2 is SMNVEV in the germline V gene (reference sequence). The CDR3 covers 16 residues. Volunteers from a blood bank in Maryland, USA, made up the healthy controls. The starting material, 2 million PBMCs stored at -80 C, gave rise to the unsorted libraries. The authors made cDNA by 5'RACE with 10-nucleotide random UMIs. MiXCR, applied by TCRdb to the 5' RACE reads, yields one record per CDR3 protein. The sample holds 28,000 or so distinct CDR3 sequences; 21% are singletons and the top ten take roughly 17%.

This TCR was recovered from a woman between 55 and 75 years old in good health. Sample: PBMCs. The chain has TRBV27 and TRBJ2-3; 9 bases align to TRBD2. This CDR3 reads CASRGTGTSPTDTQYF. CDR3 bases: TGTGCCAGCAGGGGAACCGGGACTAGCCCGACAGATACGCAGTATTTT.